This T cell receptor beta chain was profiled in a study of blood T cell repertoires in COVID-19. Method: immunoSEQ multiplex PCR; TCRdb's copy keeps in-frame clones and lacks some. The repertoire holds over 250,000 clones, with approximately 90% as singletons. Trimming left V 0 bases short and J 5 bases short, with 15 bases between. The CDR3 consists of 16 residues. Germline CDR1 and CDR2: ENHRY and SYGVKD. The chain is built from TRBV10-3 and TRBJ2-3, with unresolved D. The TCR was taken from a woman aged 30 to 39 with COVID-19, enrolled during active disease. Sequences were obtained from peripheral blood. The DNA of the CDR3 is TGTGCCATCAGTGAGTCCTACCCGGGTACCCTAGATACGCAGTATTTT. Translation: CAISESYPGTLDTQYF.